This TCR beta chain comes out of a study of blood T cell repertoires in COVID-19. Across the whole study: Samples of COVID-19 (acute and convalescent) were obtained from the United States, Italy and Spain.

The ends were cut back, 0 bases at V and 0 bases at J, with 10 bases in the middle. Germline V lookup: CDR1 MNHEY, CDR2 SVGAGI. The CDR3 totals 16 residues. Authors' data handling: Amplification from reference gene primers served as the basis for estimated nucleated cell counts. Method: immunoSEQ multiplex PCR; TCRdb's copy keeps in-frame clones and lacks some. For V, J and clone size, that table is used; D and trimming come from the DNA. The table includes a few hundred thousand clones, about 90% detected once. Adults between roughly 18 and 95 years of age took part from fewer than 30 US areas. Two negative PCRs, clearance, or symptom resolution had been documented for recovered Cohort 3 donors.

The sequence was obtained from a woman in her 30s who had recovered from COVID-19. Specimen: PBMCs or T cells enriched from blood (not recorded which). The chain combines TRBV6-5 with TRBJ2-3, with D perhaps matching TRBD1 (6 bases). The CDR3 DNA follows: TGTGCCAGCAGTTACTCGGACAGTTTGAGCACAGATACGCAGTATTTT. Amino acids: CASSYSDSLSTDTQYF.